This T cell receptor beta chain comes out of a study of memory CD4+ T cells and cytomegalovirus serostatus. Across the study: Donors were healthy Belgian adults, several CMV seropositive and about two dozen seronegative.

The sort gate was single viable CD3+CD4+CD8-CD45RO+ cells for memory CD4+ T cells. Study observations and caveats: The CMV-associated TCR signature appears largely within the CD4+ memory repertoire.

The protocol was immunoSEQ multiplex PCR, while the TCRdb copy is restricted to in-frame clones and leaves out a portion. The data contain some 40,000 clones, less than 80% of them seen just once; the ten biggest clones take up over 4.5%. This CDR3 has 14 residues. Germline lookup yields CDR1 SGHRS and CDR2 YFSETQ. V gave up 6 bases and J gave up 7 bases; unmatched junction bases: 8. In regard to this clone: The antigen is undetermined.

The sample comprised memory CD4+ T cells from blood. The chain carries TRBV5-1 and TRBJ2-1, with 9 bases lining up with TRBD1. The receptor was isolated from an adult in good health and CMV-seropositive. In DNA, the CDR3 is TGCGCCAGCACCCGGACAGGGGCTGGGAATGAGCAGTTCTTC. Translation: CASTRTGAGNEQFF.